A single sample gave rise to the 7 T cell receptor beta chains below, sequenced in a study of T cells in Graves' hyperthyroidism and ophthalmopathy. The TCR beta CDR3 regions underwent amplification using RNA transcripts as the source. HTBI primers were the set used in a first-round RT-PCR of the TCR CDR3. MiXCR, run by TCRdb on the multiplex PCR reads, gives a single entry per CDR3 protein. The table has approximately 640,000 distinct CDR3 sequences, 15% to 20% seen once. What was sequenced was blood. The receptor source for this set is a man in his fifties or sixties with Graves' hyperthyroidism.

This clonotype came up many times. The chain is built from TRBV28 and TRBJ2-7; D unresolved. The germline V and J ends were trimmed by 4 bases and 0 bases, with 13 bases remaining between them. CDR1 and CDR2 from the germline V gene are MDHEN and SYDVKM. The CDR3 runs to 15 residues. As DNA, the CDR3 is TGTGCCAGCAGTTACCCGGTTTGGGGCTCCTACGAGCAGTACTTC. As protein: CASSYPVWGSYEQYF.

This clonotype came up a few times. The chain joins TRBV6-2 or TRBV6-3 to TRBJ2-2; unclear D gene. V was trimmed by 2 bases and J by 13 bases, leaving 11 bases between them. The CDR3 totals 12 residues. Germline CDR1 and CDR2: MNHEY and SVGEGT. Here the CDR3 DNA reads TGTGCCAGCAGTTACGGCCCCGGCGGGCTGTTTTTT. Its translation: CASSYGPGGLFF.

Ten or more counts support this clonotype. This chain links TRBV28 with TRBJ2-7; D may be TRBD1 or TRBD2 (5 bases each). CDR1 is MDHEN, CDR2 SYDVKM, per germline. Trimming took 5 bases from V and 4 from J, leaving 30 bases between them. This CDR3 has 19 amino acids. This chain's CDR3 is CASSISGSPDRPFFYEQYF. CDR3 DNA sequence: TGTGCCAGCAGTATTTCGGGGTCCCCTGACAGACCCTTCTTTTACGAGCAGTACTTC.

This clonotype was counted many times. DNA of the CDR3: TGTGCCAGCAGTGAATGGAGCGGAGCCTACAATGAGCAGTTCTTC. Translated, it gives CASSEWSGAYNEQFF. The chain uses TRBV2 and TRBJ2-1; the D gene is possibly TRBD2 (5 bases). Germline lookup yields CDR1 SNHLY and CDR2 FYNNEI. The V end lost 2 bases, the J end lost 2 bases, and 10 bases lay between the germline ends. CDR3 size: 15 residues.

This clonotype showed up many times. The rearrangement links TRBV11-3 to TRBJ2-1, with 7 nucleotides matching TRBD2. The V and J ends lost 5 bases and 0 bases, in that order; junction bases with no gene match: 13. In germline, CDR1 is SGHNT, CDR2 YENEEA. The CDR3 has 18 residues. Here the CDR3 reads CASSPPGGGGSSYNEQFF. As DNA, the CDR3 is TGTGCCAGCAGCCCCCCTGGGGGAGGCGGGAGCTCCTACAATGAGCAGTTCTTC.

This clonotype was observed at least ten times. The chain carries TRBV20-1 and TRBJ2-3, with TRBD2 matching 7 bases. Germline trimming cut 3 bases from V and 3 bases from J; bases unmatched to any gene: 12. CDR1 is DFQATT, CDR2 SNEGSKA, per germline (reference sequence). This CDR3 region has 16 residues. The CDR3 sequence is CSARTPGRGETDTQYF. Written as DNA, the CDR3 is TGCAGTGCTAGGACCCCGGGGAGGGGTGAAACAGATACGCAGTATTTT.

This chain connects TRBV11-2 to TRBJ1-2; the match to TRBD1 covers 7 bases. V shed 5 bases, J shed 7 bases, and the junction held 7 bases outside the gene matches. There are 13 residues in the CDR3. CDR1 SGHAT and CDR2 FQNNGV come from the germline V gene. The CDR3 region has the DNA TGTGCCAGCAGCAGCCCGGACAGGAGTGGCTACACCTTC. This translates into CASSSPDRSGYTF.